This passage covers 15 T cell receptor beta chains from one sample sequenced in a study of early T cells in non-severe SARS-CoV-2 infection. One entry per CDR3 protein, called by TCRdb with MiXCR from the 5' RACE reads. This repertoire shows 50,000 to 65,000 distinct CDR3 sequences, roughly 18% found once; its top ten account for 7.5% to 10%. Sample: whole blood, taken at baseline. Receptors originate from an adult who was a healthcare worker with PCR-confirmed SARS-CoV-2 infection or an uninfected control (not recorded which).

This clonotype has just a few counts. The chain joins TRBV6-6 to TRBJ2-7; a weak D match, TRBD1 (5 bases). Between the trimmed V and J ends, which lost 6 bases and 4 bases, there was a span of 13 bases. This CDR3 has 13 residues. Germline CDR1 and CDR2: MNHNY and SVGAGI (reference sequence). In DNA form, the CDR3 reads TGTGCCAGCAGACCCGACAGCCAGTACGAGCAGTACTTC. As protein: CASRPDSQYEQYF.

This clonotype appeared many times. The chain couples TRBV2 to TRBJ2-1; the D is unclear. V lost 4 bases and J lost 7, with 14 bases in between. The length of the CDR3 is 14 residues. CDR1 is SNHLY, CDR2 FYNNEI, per germline. The DNA of the CDR3 is TGTGCCAGCAGTGCCGATCCAGTGGGGAATGAGCAGTTCTTC. It encodes CASSADPVGNEQFF.

This clonotype was picked up a small number of times. The V call is TRBV24-1, the J call TRBJ1-3; D gene uncertain. Deletions cut 12 bases from V and 6 bases from J, with 17 bases between. In germline, CDR1 is KGHDR, CDR2 SFDVKD. This CDR3 spans 13 amino acids. The CDR3 is CAAARGEENTIYF. DNA for the CDR3: TGTGCCGCCGCTCGGGGAGAGGAAAACACCATATATTTT.

The chain carries TRBV28 and TRBJ2-7; 8 bases fit TRBD1. The CDR3 is 17 amino acids. V was pared by 1 base and J by 3 bases, with 11 bases of the junction left unmatched. Germline CDR1 and CDR2: MDHEN and SYDVKM. CDR3 loop: CASSLYSGGQGRYEQYF. Written as DNA, the CDR3 is TGTGCCAGCAGTTTATACAGTGGTGGACAGGGTCGCTACGAGCAGTACTTC.

The sample holds a few counts of this clonotype. The rearrangement joins TRBV7-2 to TRBJ1-1; D not resolved. Germline V lookup: CDR1 SGHTA, CDR2 FQGNSA. Trimming took off 3 bases at V and 0 bases at J, with 17 bases between the two ends. This CDR3 comprises 17 residues. CDR3 sequence (DNA): TGTGCCAGCAGCTTTCGGTCGTTTAGCAGACTGAACACTGAAGCTTTCTTT. Amino acids: CASSFRSFSRLNTEAFF.

This chain links TRBV5-6 with TRBJ2-7; unclear D gene. The CDR3 is 13 amino acids. The V gene lost 0 bases and the J gene lost 6 bases, with 10 bases spanning the gap. Germline V gene lookup returns CDR1 SGHDT and CDR2 YYEEEE. The chain's CDR3 is CASSLVGSVEQYF. CDR3 nucleotides: TGTGCCAGCAGCTTGGTGGGTTCGGTCGAGCAGTACTTC.

J is TRBJ1-1 and V is TRBV18; 10 nucleotides match TRBD1. With V trimmed by 6 bases and J by 3 bases, 7 bases remained unmatched. Germline V lookup: CDR1 KGHSH, CDR2 LQKENI. The CDR3 is 15 amino acids. CDR3 DNA sequence: TGTGCCAGCTCCCGACAGGGGGCGCGGGACACTGAAGCTTTCTTT. It translates to CASSRQGARDTEAFF.

There are many counts of this clonotype. The V and J genes are TRBV19 and TRBJ2-2, with D possibly being TRBD1 (6 bases). Germline-derived CDR1 and CDR2 are LNHDA and SQIVND (reference sequence). The CDR3 has 14 residues. V lost 10 bases and J lost 2, with 14 bases in between. The CDR3 sequence is CATPGDPNTGELFF. The DNA for the CDR3 is TGTGCCACCCCAGGGGACCCCAACACCGGGGAGCTGTTTTTT.

The CDR3 here is CSAAERTSGKNEQFF. CDR3 bases: TGCAGTGCTGCGGAACGGACTAGCGGGAAAAATGAGCAGTTCTTC. This chain connects TRBV20-1 to TRBJ2-1; 12 positions match TRBD2. CDR3 size: 15 residues. Unmatched junction bases numbered 9, after V lost 5 bases and J lost 7 bases. Germline CDR1 is DFQATT and CDR2 is SNEGSKA (reference sequence).

This clonotype has a handful of counts. The genes are TRBV5-4 and TRBJ2-7, with D unclear. The germline V gene has CDR1 SGHNT and CDR2 YYREEE (reference sequence). The CDR3 loop spans 13 amino acids. V was cut by 4 bases and J by 5 bases, with 13 bases left in between. The DNA of the CDR3 is TGTGCCAGCAGCCTGGTAGGGTTGCACGAGCAGTACTTC. This gives the protein CASSLVGLHEQYF.

Only a few counts were recorded for this clonotype. J is TRBJ2-2 and V is TRBV18; 8 bases map to TRBD2. After removal of 1 base from V and 5 bases from J, the junction contained 0 bases not matched to a gene. The CDR3 totals 14 residues. Germline CDR1 is KGHSH and CDR2 is LQKENI. CDR3 sequence reads: CASSPQRETGELFF. In DNA form, the CDR3 reads TGTGCCAGCTCACCACAGCGGGAGACCGGGGAGCTGTTTTTT.

The rearrangement uses TRBV5-6 and TRBJ2-7, with 14 bases matching TRBD2. Germline V gene data show CDR1 as SGHDT and CDR2 as YYEEEE. After removal of 2 bases from V and 6 bases from J, the junction contained 10 bases not matched to a gene. The CDR3 consists of 17 residues. The CDR3 protein is CASSFRLAGGRLAEQYF. The CDR3 bases are TGTGCCAGCAGCTTTCGACTAGCGGGAGGGCGGTTAGCCGAGCAGTACTTC.

This clonotype was counted many times. The chain carries TRBV6-5 and TRBJ1-1; 8 positions match TRBD1. V dropped 8 bases and J dropped 4; count of bases not matched to a gene: 9. From germline, CDR1 is MNHEY and CDR2 SVGAGI. The CDR3 covers 14 residues. CDR3: CASGHRGSVTEAFF. Here the CDR3 DNA reads TGTGCCAGCGGACACAGGGGGAGTGTCACTGAAGCTTTCTTT.

This clonotype showed up just a few times. The rearrangement links TRBV6-5 to TRBJ1-6; D is unresolved. CDR3 length: 15 residues. Trimming cost V 0 bases and J 5 bases, with 8 bases left between them. Germline V gives CDR1 MNHEY, CDR2 SVGAGI. The DNA for the CDR3 is TGTGCCAGCAGTTACTCCCAGGTTAATAATTCACCCCTCCACTTT. It is translated as CASSYSQVNNSPLHF.

The genes are TRBV7-8 and TRBJ2-3; D unclear. V was cut by 1 base and J by 0 bases, with 17 bases left in between. The CDR3 is made up of 18 amino acids. Per the germline V gene, CDR1 is SGHVS and CDR2 is FQNEAQ. The CDR3 DNA sequence: TGTGCCAGCAGCTTAGTCGGCCTGACGGTTTTTAGCACAGATACGCAGTATTTT. This codes for CASSLVGLTVFSTDTQYF.